This T cell receptor beta chain was observed in a study of blood T cell repertoires in COVID-19. Study-wide context: Samples of COVID-19 (acute and convalescent) were obtained from the United States, Italy and Spain. The analysed material was cDNA or gDNA that came from T cells, B-cell-depleted T cells, or PBMCs.

V was shortened by 4 bases and J by 4 bases, with 16 bases between the two germline ends. Germline V gene lookup returns CDR1 MNHEY and CDR2 SVGEGT. There are 16 residues in the CDR3. How the authors handled the data: Amplifying reference gene primers gave estimates of nucleated cell counts. TCRdb's copy holds only in-frame clones and misses some; the assay was immunoSEQ multiplex PCR. Clone size and the V and J calls come from that table; the DNA yielded D and trimming. This sample has under 140,000 clones; around 79% occur once, and the top ten carry 15% to 20%. There are many counts of this clone. The chain uses TRBV6-2 or TRBV6-3 and TRBJ2-2; D is undetermined. The sample comprised peripheral blood. The TCR originated in a woman at least 80 years old with active or convalescent COVID-19. CDR3 residues: CASSSRAAASTGELFF. DNA of the CDR3: TGTGCCAGCAGTTCACGTGCGGCGGCTAGCACCGGGGAGCTGTTTTTT.